Listed here are 29 T cell receptor beta chains from one sample, sequenced in a study of control samples from healthy donors and cancer patients. Libraries were prepared by immunoSEQ multiplex PCR; TCRdb keeps only in-frame clonotypes and omits some of them. The repertoire holds over 75,000 clones, with 75% to 95% as singletons. The specimen was blood. These receptors were collected from a man between 25 and 39 years old in good health.

V is TRBV14 and J is TRBJ2-1; D gene ambiguous. The germline CDR1 and CDR2 sequences are SGHDN and FVKESK. This CDR3 is built from 12 residues. Trimming removed 4 bases at V and 5 bases at J, with 6 bases between. CDR3 protein: CASSPSHNEQFF. The CDR3 bases are TGTGCCAGCAGCCCGTCACACAATGAGCAGTTCTTC. The variable domain in full, completed from reference TRBV14 and TRBJ2-1, reads EAGVTQFPSHSVIEKGQTVTLRCDPISGHDNLYWYRRVMGKEIKFLLHFVKESKQDESGMPNNRFLAERTGGTYSTLKVQPAELEDSGVYFCASSPSHNEQFFGPGTRLTVL.

The CDR3 bases are TGTGCCAGCAGCTCAACTACTATGGGGGGGGCGTCCTATAATTCACCCCTCCACTTT. It specifies CASSSTTMGGASYNSPLHF. V gene TRBV7-8 combines with J gene TRBJ1-6; D might be TRBD1 (6 bases). CDR3 size: 19 residues. V lost 4 bases and J 1 base, leaving 20 bases between the germline ends. Germline V gene sequence: CDR1 SGHVS, CDR2 FQNEAQ.

The table lists this clone with a count of one. V gene TRBV18 combines with J gene TRBJ1-5; possible D gene TRBD1, 5 bases. Germline-derived CDR1 and CDR2 are KGHSH and LQKENI. The germline V and J ends were trimmed by 2 bases and 4 bases, with 12 bases remaining between them. CDR3 length: 15 amino acids. As DNA, the CDR3 is TGTGCCAGCTCACCAATCCCAGGGAGAAATCAGCCCCAGCATTTT. Translating it yields CASSPIPGRNQPQHF.

Here the CDR3 reads CASSHIGLGDRVSSLHF. In nucleotides, the CDR3 is TGCGCCAGCAGCCATATCGGGCTGGGGGACAGGGTCTCATCCCTCCACTTT. The chain links TRBV4-1 to TRBJ1-6; 9 positions match TRBD1. Germline V lookup: CDR1 MGHRA, CDR2 YSYEKL. This CDR3 is built from 17 residues. V shed 3 bases and J 14 bases; nucleotides not matched to a gene: 17.

The chain combines TRBV25-1 with TRBJ2-7; a possible D gene is TRBD2 (6 bases). Per the germline V gene, CDR1 is MGHDK and CDR2 is SYGVNS. The CDR3 covers 17 residues. Between the trimmed V and J ends, which lost 5 bases and 4 bases, there was a span of 24 bases. As DNA, the CDR3 is TGTGCCAGCAGTCCGTTCGGGGGTGGAGCGAACCCTTACGAGCAGTACTTC. It encodes CASSPFGGGANPYEQYF.

The chain links TRBV5-4 to TRBJ2-2; D gene uncertain. CDR1 and CDR2 (germline): SGHNT, YYREEE (reference sequence). The CDR3 has 12 amino acids. Deletions cut 2 bases from V and 6 bases from J, with 5 bases between. This CDR3 reads CASSFDAGELFF. For the CDR3, the DNA is TGTGCCAGCAGCTTCGATGCCGGGGAGCTGTTTTTT.

This chain links TRBV20-1 with TRBJ1-4; a possible D gene is TRBD1 (5 bases). Per the germline V gene, CDR1 is DFQATT and CDR2 is SNEGSKA (reference sequence). The CDR3 is 10 residues long. Trimming pared 5 bases from V and 7 bases from J, leaving 5 bases between. CDR3 DNA sequence: TGCAGTGCTGGGGGTGAAAAACTGTTTTTT. Its protein is CSAGGEKLFF.

This CDR3 is CSVGRGGAETQYF. The CDR3 DNA is TGCAGCGTTGGGCGAGGCGGAGCAGAGACCCAGTACTTC. The chain has TRBV29-1 and TRBJ2-5; D unclear. CDR1 is SQVTM, CDR2 ANQGSEA, per germline. Trimming cost V 4 bases and J 4 bases, with 13 bases left between them. This CDR3 comprises 13 residues.

The V gene is TRBV2, the J gene TRBJ1-5; D not certain. Germline CDR1 and CDR2: SNHLY and FYNNEI. V lost 6 bases and J lost 3, with 15 bases in between. The CDR3 runs 15 residues. The CDR3 spells CASSPRSGPNQPQHF. DNA of the CDR3: TGTGCCAGCAGCCCGAGGTCCGGACCCAATCAGCCCCAGCATTTT.

V usage is TRBV3-1 (or the pseudogene TRBV3-2) and J usage is TRBJ2-7; 9 bases agree with TRBD2. Per the germline V gene, CDR1 is LGHDT and CDR2 is YNNKEL (reference sequence). CDR3 length: 14 residues. V trimming: 5 bases; J trimming: 3 bases; junction bases outside the gene matches: 5. CDR3 DNA sequence: TGTGCCAGCAGCGTTGCTAGCGGGATCTACGAGCAGTACTTC. It specifies CASSVASGIYEQYF.

This clone was observed once. This chain joins TRBV4-1 and TRBJ2-2, with D possibly matching TRBD2 (5 bases). CDR1 and CDR2 from the germline V gene are MGHRA and YSYEKL. CDR3 size: 16 residues. Trimming removed 1 base from V and 2 bases from J, with 11 bases in between. The CDR3 nucleotides are TGCGCCAGCAGCCAAGGGGCGGGCGCAAACACCGGGGAGCTGTTTTTT. It specifies CASSQGAGANTGELFF.

The CDR3 reads CASSEQASGANVLTF. CDR3 DNA sequence: TGTGCCAGCAGTGAACAAGCCTCTGGGGCCAACGTCCTGACTTTC. The chain joins TRBV6-1 to TRBJ2-6, with D uncertain. V was clipped by 2 bases and J by 0 bases, with 5 bases between them. This CDR3 contains 15 residues. CDR1 and CDR2 from the germline V gene are MNHNS and SASEGT.

This clone has only a few counts. The chain recombines TRBV20-1 with TRBJ1-1; TRBD1 is a possible D gene (5 bases). V was cut by 3 bases and J by 8 bases, with 10 bases left in between. Looked up from germline, CDR1 is DFQATT and CDR2 is SNEGSKA (reference sequence). The CDR3 runs to 11 residues. The CDR3 loop reads CSARAGLEAFF. The CDR3 bases are TGCAGTGCTAGGGCGGGACTGGAAGCTTTCTTT.

This clone was seen just once. The J gene is TRBJ1-1, the V gene TRBV9; TRBD1 matches 8 bases. This CDR3 region has 13 residues. The germline gives CDR1 SGDLS, CDR2 YYNGEE. Trimming took 3 bases from V and 5 from J; bases not matched to a gene: 3. The CDR3, as DNA: TGTGCCAGCAGCGGGACAGGGTTAACTGAAGCTTTCTTT. Translated, it gives CASSGTGLTEAFF. Complete variable domain (other parts from reference TRBV9 and TRBJ1-1): DSGVTQTPKHLITATGQRVTLRCSPRSGDLSVYWYQQSLDQGLQFLIQYYNGEERAKGNILERFSAQQFPDLHSELNLSSLELGDSALYFCASSGTGLTEAFFGQGTRLTVV.

The chain couples TRBV25-1 to TRBJ2-7; D is perhaps TRBD1 or TRBD2 (5 bases each). The germline V and J ends were trimmed by 8 bases and 2 bases, with 10 bases remaining between them. The CDR3 has 12 amino acids. Germline CDR1 MGHDK, CDR2 SYGVNS. In DNA form, the CDR3 reads TGTGCCAGCGGGACGGGACCCTACGAGCAGTACTTC. Translation: CASGTGPYEQYF.

The CDR3 spells CASSLRGGYSNQPQHF. The CDR3 DNA follows: TGTGCCAGCAGCCTTAGGGGGGGCTATAGCAATCAGCCCCAGCATTTT. The chain couples TRBV5-6 to TRBJ1-5; tentatively, D is TRBD1 (6 bases). Germline V CDR1 and CDR2: SGHDT, YYEEEE. CDR3 length: 16 amino acids. V was shortened by 4 bases and J by 0 bases, with 14 bases between the two germline ends.

The chain uses TRBV13 and TRBJ2-7, with 7 bases aligning to TRBD2. J lost 2 bases, V lost 0 bases, and 7 bases had no gene match. The germline gives CDR1 PRHDT, CDR2 FYEKMQ (reference sequence). This CDR3 region has 16 residues. The DNA of the CDR3 is TGTGCCAGCAGCTTAGGCGGGGCAGGGAGGGCCTACGAGCAGTACTTC. Translating it yields CASSLGGAGRAYEQYF.

The rearrangement links TRBV9 to TRBJ1-2; D is unclear. This CDR3 has 13 residues. The V end was cut by 4 bases, the J end by 4 bases, with 11 bases between. Germline CDR1 reads SGDLS; CDR2 reads YYNGEE. CDR3 protein: CASSLTDLYGYTF. The CDR3 nucleotides are TGTGCCAGCAGCCTTACAGACCTCTATGGCTACACCTTC.

This sequence joins TRBV18 and TRBJ1-4, with a weak D call TRBD1 (5 bases). Germline loops: CDR1 KGHSH, CDR2 LQKENI. Deletions cut 2 bases from V and 0 bases from J, with 16 bases between. There are 18 residues in the CDR3. The CDR3 reads CASSPGGTILPTNEKLFF. The CDR3 DNA sequence: TGTGCCAGCTCACCAGGGGGAACAATACTACCAACTAATGAAAAACTGTTTTTT. The whole variable domain, remainder taken from reference TRBV18 and TRBJ1-4, is NAGVMQNPRHLVRRRGQEARLRCSPMKGHSHVYWYRQLPEEGLKFMVYLQKENIIDESGMPKERFSAEFPKEGPSILRIQQVVRGDSAAYFCASSPGGTILPTNEKLFFGSGTQLSVL.

The J gene is TRBJ1-1, the V gene TRBV11-1; the D is unclear. The CDR3 has 15 residues. Germline CDR1 is SGHAT and CDR2 is FQDESV (reference sequence). V was cut by 2 bases and J by 5 bases, with 15 bases left in between. The CDR3 spells CASSLRASGKTEAFF. CDR3 DNA sequence: TGTGCCAGCAGCTTAAGGGCATCCGGTAAGACTGAAGCTTTCTTT. The complete variable domain, with remaining parts taken from reference TRBV11-1 and TRBJ1-1, reads EAEVAQSPRYKITEKSQAVAFWCDPISGHATLYWYRQILGQGPELLVQFQDESVVDDSQLPKDRFSAERLKGVDSTLKIQPAELGDSAMYLCASSLRASGKTEAFFGQGTRLTVV.

The gene calls are TRBV6-5 and TRBJ1-2; possibly TRBD1 for D (5 bases). Germline CDR1 reads MNHEY; CDR2 reads SVGAGI. The CDR3 totals 16 residues. V was trimmed by 3 bases and J by 1 base, leaving 15 bases between them. The chain's CDR3 is CASSYEGRSINYGYTF. The DNA of the CDR3 is TGTGCCAGCAGTTATGAGGGACGAAGTATTAACTATGGCTACACCTTC.

This chain joins TRBV6-5 and TRBJ2-1; D unresolved. CDR1 MNHEY and CDR2 SVGAGI come from the germline V gene. V shed 8 bases and J shed 3 bases, with 14 bases lying between them. The CDR3 consists of 14 residues. The CDR3 spells CASLLDSNYNEQFF. Here the CDR3 DNA reads TGTGCCAGCCTTCTGGATTCGAACTACAATGAGCAGTTCTTC.

The chain links TRBV7-9 to TRBJ1-1; TRBD1 aligns across 8 bases. Germline V CDR1 and CDR2: SEHNR, FQNEAQ (reference sequence). V lost 6 bases to trimming and J lost 6 bases; unmatched junction nucleotides: 3. The CDR3 totals 12 residues. CDR3 protein: CASRVQGAEAFF. In DNA form, the CDR3 reads TGTGCCAGCAGGGTACAGGGGGCTGAAGCTTTCTTT.

The chain has TRBV19 and TRBJ2-2; 8 bases align to TRBD1. CDR3 length: 16 residues. The V gene end was trimmed by 4 bases and the J gene end by 5 bases; junction bases not matched to a gene: 9. In germline, CDR1 is LNHDA, CDR2 SQIVND (reference sequence). CDR3 loop: CASSTDRGKDTGELFF. CDR3 coding DNA: TGTGCCAGTAGTACAGACAGGGGAAAGGATACCGGGGAGCTGTTTTTT.

V and J are TRBV29-1 and TRBJ1-2, with unresolved D. Germline assignment: CDR1 SQVTM and CDR2 ANQGSEA. The CDR3 length is 13 residues. Trimming removed 4 bases from V and 1 base from J, with 10 bases in between. Here the CDR3 DNA reads TGCAGCGTTGGGGCAGCAAATAACTATGGCTACACCTTC. It codes for CSVGAANNYGYTF.

The chain combines TRBV5-6 with TRBJ2-1, with a tentative D call TRBD1 (6 bases). V was shortened by 3 bases and J by 4 bases, with 11 bases between the two germline ends. The CDR3 length is 14 residues. The V gene's germline CDR1 is SGHDT and CDR2 YYEEEE. Here the CDR3 reads CASSSGTKYNEQFF. In DNA, the CDR3 is TGTGCCAGCAGCTCCGGGACAAAATACAATGAGCAGTTCTTC.

The chain combines TRBV3-1 (or the pseudogene TRBV3-2) with TRBJ2-4; D perhaps matches TRBD2 (5 bases). The CDR3 extends over 14 amino acids. V lost 1 base and J lost 8, with 12 bases in between. The V gene's germline CDR1 is LGHDT and CDR2 YNNKEL (reference sequence). DNA of the CDR3: TGTGCCAGCAGCCAAGTTCACGGGGATTACATTCAGTACTTC. Protein: CASSQVHGDYIQYF.

The genes are TRBV20-1 and TRBJ2-1; 8 bases are a match to TRBD1. The V gene's germline CDR1 is DFQATT and CDR2 SNEGSKA (reference sequence). J lost 8 bases, V lost 3 bases, and 6 bases had no gene match. The CDR3 covers 13 residues. CDR3 loop: CSASGQGADEQFF. CDR3 sequence (DNA): TGCAGTGCTAGTGGGCAGGGGGCAGATGAGCAGTTCTTC.

Details on this clone: This CDR3 is also generated by other DNA sequences in the sample. This chain uses TRBV7-9 with TRBJ2-7; D might be TRBD1 or TRBD2, each matching 5 bases. The CDR3 has 15 residues. Germline CDR1 SEHNR, CDR2 FQNEAQ (reference sequence). Deletions cut 4 bases from V and 4 bases from J, with 17 bases between. The DNA for the CDR3 is TGTGCCAGCAGCTCCTCTGGGGGTGGGGCTTACGAGCAGTACTTC. This sequence encodes CASSSSGGGAYEQYF.